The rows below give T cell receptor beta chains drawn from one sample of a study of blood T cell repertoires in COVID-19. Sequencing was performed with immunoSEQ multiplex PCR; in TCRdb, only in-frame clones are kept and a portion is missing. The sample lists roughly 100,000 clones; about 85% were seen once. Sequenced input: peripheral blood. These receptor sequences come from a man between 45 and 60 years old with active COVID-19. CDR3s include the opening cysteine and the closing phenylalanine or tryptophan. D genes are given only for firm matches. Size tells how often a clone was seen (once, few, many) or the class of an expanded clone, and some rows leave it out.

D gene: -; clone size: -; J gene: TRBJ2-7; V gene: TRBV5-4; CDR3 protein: CASSIQGTYEQYF; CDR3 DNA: TGTGCCAGCAGCATACAGGGAACCTACGAGCAGTACTTC
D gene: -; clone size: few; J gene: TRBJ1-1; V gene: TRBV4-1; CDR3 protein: CASSVRGGNTEAFF; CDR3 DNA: TGCGCCAGCAGCGTCCGAGGGGGGAACACTGAAGCTTTCTTT
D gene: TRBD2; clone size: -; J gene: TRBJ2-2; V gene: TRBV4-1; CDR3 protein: CASSQEGKRARGAGELFF; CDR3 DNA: TGCGCCAGCAGCCAAGAAGGAAAGAGAGCGCGGGGGGCCGGGGAGCTGTTTTTT
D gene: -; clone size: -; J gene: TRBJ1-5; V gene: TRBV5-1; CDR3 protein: CASSLVPGGNQPQHF; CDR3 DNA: TGCGCCAGCAGCTTGGTGCCCGGAGGGAATCAGCCCCAGCATTTT
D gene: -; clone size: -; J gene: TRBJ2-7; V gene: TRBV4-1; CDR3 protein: CASSQGSSYEQYF; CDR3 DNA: TGCGCCAGCAGCCAAGGCAGTTCCTACGAGCAGTACTTC
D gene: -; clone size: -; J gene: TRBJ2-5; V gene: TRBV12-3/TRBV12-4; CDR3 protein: CASSSRGKETQYF; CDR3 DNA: TGTGCCAGCAGTTCCCGGGGAAAAGAGACCCAGTACTTC
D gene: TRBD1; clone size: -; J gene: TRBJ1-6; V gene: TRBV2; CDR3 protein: CASSEGTGIHNSPLHF; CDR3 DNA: TGTGCCAGCAGTGAAGGGACAGGGATCCATAATTCACCCCTCCACTTT
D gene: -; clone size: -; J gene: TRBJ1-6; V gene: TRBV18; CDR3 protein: CASSPKRSSYNSPLHF; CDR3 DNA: TGTGCCAGCTCACCCAAACGTAGCTCCTATAATTCACCCCTCCACTTT
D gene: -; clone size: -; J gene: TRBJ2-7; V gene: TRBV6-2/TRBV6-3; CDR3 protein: CASSYAVNRHEQYF; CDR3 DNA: TGTGCCAGCAGTTACGCGGTAAATAGACACGAGCAGTACTTC
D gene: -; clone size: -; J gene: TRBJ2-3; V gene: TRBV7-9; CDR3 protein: CASSLGGGGTDTQYF; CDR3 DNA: TGTGCCAGCAGCTTAGGTGGCGGGGGCACAGATACGCAGTATTTT
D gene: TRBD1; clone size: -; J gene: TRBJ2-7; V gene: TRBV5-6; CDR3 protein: CASSSTDRGAYEQYF; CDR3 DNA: TGTGCCAGCAGCTCGACGGACAGGGGGGCCTACGAGCAGTACTTC
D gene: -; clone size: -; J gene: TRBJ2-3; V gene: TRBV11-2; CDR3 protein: CASSLQVGTDTQYF; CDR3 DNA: TGTGCCAGCAGCTTACAGGTCGGCACAGATACGCAGTATTTT
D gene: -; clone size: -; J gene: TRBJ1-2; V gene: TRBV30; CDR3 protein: CAWSVASNYGYTF; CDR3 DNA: TGTGCCTGGAGTGTAGCCTCTAACTATGGCTACACCTTC
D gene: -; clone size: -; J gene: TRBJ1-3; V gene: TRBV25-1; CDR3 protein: CASSPGAGAYGNTIYF; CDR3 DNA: TGTGCCAGCAGTCCCGGGGCAGGGGCTTATGGAAACACCATATATTTT
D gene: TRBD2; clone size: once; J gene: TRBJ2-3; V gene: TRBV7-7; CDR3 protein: CASSLDGRGVRGTDTQYF; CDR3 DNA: TGTGCCAGCAGCTTAGATGGGCGGGGGGTTAGAGGCACAGATACGCAGTATTTT
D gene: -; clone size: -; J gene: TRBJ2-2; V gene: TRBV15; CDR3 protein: CATSRDARGELFF; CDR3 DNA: TGTGCCACCAGCAGAGACGCGCGCGGGGAGCTGTTTTTT
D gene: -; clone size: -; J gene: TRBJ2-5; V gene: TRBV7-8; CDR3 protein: CASSLGRGQETQYF; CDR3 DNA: TGTGCCAGCAGCTTAGGGCGAGGCCAAGAGACCCAGTACTTC